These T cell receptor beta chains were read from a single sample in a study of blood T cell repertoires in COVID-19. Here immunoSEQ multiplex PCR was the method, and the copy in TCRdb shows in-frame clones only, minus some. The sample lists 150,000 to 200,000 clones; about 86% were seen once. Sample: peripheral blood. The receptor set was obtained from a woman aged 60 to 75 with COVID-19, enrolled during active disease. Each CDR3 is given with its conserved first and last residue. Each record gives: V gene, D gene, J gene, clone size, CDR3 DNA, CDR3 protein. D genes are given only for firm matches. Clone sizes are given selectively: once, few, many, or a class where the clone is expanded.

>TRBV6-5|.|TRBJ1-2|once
TGTGCCAGCAGTTCCATGACCAACCCACTAAACTATGGCTACACCTTC
CASSSMTNPLNYGYTF
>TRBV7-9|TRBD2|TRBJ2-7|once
TGTGCCAGCAGCTCGATGGGACTAGCGGGAGCCTACGAGCAGTACTTC
CASSSMGLAGAYEQYF
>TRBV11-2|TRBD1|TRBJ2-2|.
TGTGCCAGCAGGTTTGACAGGGGGCACACCGGGGAGCTGTTTTTT
CASRFDRGHTGELFF
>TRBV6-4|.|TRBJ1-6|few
TGTGCCAGCAGCTGGGACTTCGACCGCCCTTCACCCCTCCACTTT
CASSWDFDRPSPLHF
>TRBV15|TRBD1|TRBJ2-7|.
TGTGCCACCAGCAGAGACCCACCGTCGAGGACGGACAGGCGCTTCTACGAGCAGTACTTC
CATSRDPPSRTDRRFYEQYF
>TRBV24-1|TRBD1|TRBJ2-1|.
TGTGCCACCAGCGCGGGACAGGGGTACAATGAGCAGTTCTTC
CATSAGQGYNEQFF
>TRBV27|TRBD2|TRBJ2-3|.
TGTGCCAGCAGTTTATCATTAGGGAGGGCTAGCGGGAGACTCACAGATACGCAGTATTTT
CASSLSLGRASGRLTDTQYF
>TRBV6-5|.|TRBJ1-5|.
TGTGCCAGCAGTTATACAGAGTCCAATCAGCCCCAGCATTTT
CASSYTESNQPQHF
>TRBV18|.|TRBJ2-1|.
TGTGCCAGCTCACTGAGACAGGGACTGGGGTTTAATGAGCAGTTCTTC
CASSLRQGLGFNEQFF
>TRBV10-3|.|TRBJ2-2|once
TGTGCCATCAGTGAGTCCGGGAGTGGCACCGGGGAGCTGTTTTTT
CAISESGSGTGELFF
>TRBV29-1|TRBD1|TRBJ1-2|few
TGCAGCGTTGGAGGGGGACAGGGGGCTAACTATGGCTACACCTTC
CSVGGGQGANYGYTF
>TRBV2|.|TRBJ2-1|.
TGTGCCAGCAAGGCGGATTACAATGAGCAGTTCTTC
CASKADYNEQFF
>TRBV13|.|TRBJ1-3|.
TGTGCCAGCAGGGGTCCAGGGAACTCTGGAAACACCATATATTTT
CASRGPGNSGNTIYF
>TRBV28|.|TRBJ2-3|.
TGTGCCAGCAGTTTCCGCCTCCAGAGCACAGATACGCAGTATTTT
CASSFRLQSTDTQYF
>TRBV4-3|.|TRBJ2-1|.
TGCGCCAGCAGCCAAGGGGCTTACAATGAGCAGTTCTTC
CASSQGAYNEQFF
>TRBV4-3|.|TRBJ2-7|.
TGCGCCAGCAGCCAGGTGGGACTTCCCCCCGGCTACGAGCAGTACTTC
CASSQVGLPPGYEQYF
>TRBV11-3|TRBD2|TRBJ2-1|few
TGTGCCAGCAGCCGTGAGCGGGAGGGAAGCTATGAGCAGTTCTTC
CASSREREGSYEQFF
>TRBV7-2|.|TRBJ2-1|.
TGTGCCAGCAGCCCCCCGGGGGAGTATTTGGGTGAGCAGTTCTTC
CASSPPGEYLGEQFF
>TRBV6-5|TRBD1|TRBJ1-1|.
TGTGCCAGCAGTTACACGGGACAGGGGGAAGCTTTCTTT
CASSYTGQGEAFF
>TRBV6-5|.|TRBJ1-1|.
TGTGCCAGCAGTTACGACAGGAAGAACACTGAAGCTTTCTTT
CASSYDRKNTEAFF
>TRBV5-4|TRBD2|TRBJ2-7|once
TGTGCCAGCAGCTTGGACAGCGGGAGGGTCTACGAGCAGTACTTC
CASSLDSGRVYEQYF
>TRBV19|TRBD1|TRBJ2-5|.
TGTGCCAGTAGTATGGAAACAGGGGGCGGAGAGACCCAGTACTTC
CASSMETGGGETQYF
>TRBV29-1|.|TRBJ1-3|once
TGCAGCGTGTTACAGGGATTCTCTGGAAACACCATATATTTT
CSVLQGFSGNTIYF
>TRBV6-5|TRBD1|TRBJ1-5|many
TGTGCCAGCAGCTGGACAGGGGGCAATCAGCCCCAGCATTTT
CASSWTGGNQPQHF
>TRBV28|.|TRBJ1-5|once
TGTGCCAGCAGTTTGAGGCCAGTCAATCAGCCCCAGCATTTT
CASSLRPVNQPQHF
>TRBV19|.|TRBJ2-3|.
TGTGCCAGTAGTATAGCGCAGCGCCCCGGGGATACGCAGTATTTT
CASSIAQRPGDTQYF
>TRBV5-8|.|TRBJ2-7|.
TGTGCCAGCAGCCGTAGTTCGTTTAGCTCCTACGAGCAGTACTTC
CASSRSSFSSYEQYF
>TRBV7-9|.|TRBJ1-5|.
TGTGCCAGCAGCTTCCTGAATCAGCCCCAGCATTTT
CASSFLNQPQHF
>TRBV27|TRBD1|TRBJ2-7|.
TGTGCCAGCAGACCTACAGGGGACGCCTCCTACGAGCAGTACTTC
CASRPTGDASYEQYF
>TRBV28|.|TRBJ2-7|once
TGTGCCAGCAGTCTCGCCAGGGAAACCCCCTCCTACGAGCAGTACTTC
CASSLARETPSYEQYF
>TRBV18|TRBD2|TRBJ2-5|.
TGTGCCAGCTCACGACAAAAACTAGCGGGAACAGAGACCCAGTACTTC
CASSRQKLAGTETQYF
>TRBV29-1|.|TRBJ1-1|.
TGCAGCGTTGAAGCCAGGGAAGCTTTCTTT
CSVEAREAFF
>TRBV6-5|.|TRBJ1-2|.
TGTGCCAGCACCAGGGACAACACTAACTATGGCTACACCTTC
CASTRDNTNYGYTF
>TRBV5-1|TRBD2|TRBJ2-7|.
TGCGCCAGCAGCTTGGATCCTAGCGGGACGTACGAGCAGTACTTC
CASSLDPSGTYEQYF
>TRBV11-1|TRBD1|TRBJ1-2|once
TGTGCCAGCAGCAATCCGGGACAGGCTTCTAACTATGGCTACACCTTC
CASSNPGQASNYGYTF
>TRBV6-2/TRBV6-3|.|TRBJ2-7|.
TGTGCCAGCAGTTACTCGACTAGTCCCGAGCAGTACTTC
CASSYSTSPEQYF
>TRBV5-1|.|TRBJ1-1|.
TGCGCCAGCAGACCGGGGGGCCAAACAAGGAACACTGAAGCTTTCTTT
CASRPGGQTRNTEAFF
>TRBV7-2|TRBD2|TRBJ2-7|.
TGTGCCAGCAGCTTAGTATCGTCTAGCGGTTCCTACGAGCAGTACTTC
CASSLVSSSGSYEQYF
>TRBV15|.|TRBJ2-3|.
TGTGCCACCAGCAGGCGGTTGAGCACAGATACGCAGTATTTT
CATSRRLSTDTQYF
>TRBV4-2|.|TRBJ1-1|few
TGTGCCAGCAGCCCGCGCCCCAAGAACACTGAAGCTTTCTTT
CASSPRPKNTEAFF
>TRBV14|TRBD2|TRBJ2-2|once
TGTGCCAGCAGCCTTATAAGGACTAGCGGGAGAAGCGGGGAGCTGTTTTTT
CASSLIRTSGRSGELFF
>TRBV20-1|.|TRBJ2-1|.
TGCAGTGCTAGTCGGACAGCTTACAATGAGCAGTTCTTC
CSASRTAYNEQFF
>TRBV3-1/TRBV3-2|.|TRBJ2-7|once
TGTGCCAGCAGCCAGCGCATGCCCAGGGTATTTCACGAGCAGTACTTC
CASSQRMPRVFHEQYF
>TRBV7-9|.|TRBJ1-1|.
TGTGCCAGCAGCCTACAGATAAACACTGAAGCTTTCTTT
CASSLQINTEAFF
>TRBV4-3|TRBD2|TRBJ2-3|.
TGCGCCAGCAGCCAAGTGGGGACTATCCCAGATACGCAGTATTTT
CASSQVGTIPDTQYF